Below, one T cell receptor (beta chain) is given with its context. Antigen: not known. The data are from a study of a mutant IDH1 vaccine in newly diagnosed glioma. Turning to the study itself: A 62.5% male, approximately 38% female split and a mean age of approximately 40 years characterized treated patients. Week 47 marked visit V13, whereas week 35 marked visit V12.

Clones were read by immunoSEQ multiplex PCR, and TCRdb kept only the in-frame ones, dropping some. This sample has around 54,000 clones, with roughly four fifths found just once. The ends were cut back, 0 bases at V and 8 bases at J, with 15 bases in the middle. This CDR3 spans 15 amino acids. Germline lookup yields CDR1 SGDLS and CDR2 YYNGEE. As for time point: week 47, end of study. It was 300 ug of mutant IDH1 20-mer peptide that made up each vaccine dose, given with topical imiquimod. There were new WHO grade 3 or 4 astrocytomas in the donors, and these were IDH1-mutant and ATRX-lost. V is TRBV9 and J is TRBJ2-1; D is perhaps TRBD1 (5 bases). Sequencing used PBMCs, obtained from a glioma patient whose treatment included an IDH1 peptide vaccine. The clonotype comes from a woman in her forties or fifties with glioma. Here the CDR3 reads CASSVEAWGRDEQFF. The CDR3 DNA sequence: TGTGCCAGCAGCGTAGAAGCGTGGGGCCGCGATGAGCAGTTCTTC. Full variable domain (remainder filled in from reference TRBV9 and TRBJ2-1): DSGVTQTPKHLITATGQRVTLRCSPRSGDLSVYWYQQSLDQGLQFLIQYYNGEERAKGNILERFSAQQFPDLHSELNLSSLELGDSALYFCASSVEAWGRDEQFFGPGTRLTVL.